This T cell receptor (beta chain) emerged from a study of blood T cell repertoires in COVID-19. Background on the study: There were acute and convalescent COVID-19 samples, and they came from the United States, Italy and Spain.

As processed by the authors: Counts of nucleated cells, estimated from reference gene primer amplification, were obtained. Method: immunoSEQ multiplex PCR; TCRdb's copy keeps in-frame clones and lacks some. V and J calls plus clone size are reproduced from that table; the DNA served to infer D and trimming. The data hold 170,000 or so clones, with around 87% observed a single time. Germline trimming cut 7 bases from V and 6 bases from J; bases unmatched to any gene: 6. In germline, CDR1 is WNHNN, CDR2 SYGVQD (reference sequence). The CDR3 consists of 12 residues. This TCR came from a man aged 40-50 years with active or convalescent COVID-19. The material sequenced was peripheral blood. This chain joins TRBV10-1 and TRBJ2-7; 7 positions agree with TRBD1. The CDR3 DNA is TGCGCCAGCATTCGACAGGGAAGCGAGCAGTACTTC. The encoded protein is CASIRQGSEQYF.